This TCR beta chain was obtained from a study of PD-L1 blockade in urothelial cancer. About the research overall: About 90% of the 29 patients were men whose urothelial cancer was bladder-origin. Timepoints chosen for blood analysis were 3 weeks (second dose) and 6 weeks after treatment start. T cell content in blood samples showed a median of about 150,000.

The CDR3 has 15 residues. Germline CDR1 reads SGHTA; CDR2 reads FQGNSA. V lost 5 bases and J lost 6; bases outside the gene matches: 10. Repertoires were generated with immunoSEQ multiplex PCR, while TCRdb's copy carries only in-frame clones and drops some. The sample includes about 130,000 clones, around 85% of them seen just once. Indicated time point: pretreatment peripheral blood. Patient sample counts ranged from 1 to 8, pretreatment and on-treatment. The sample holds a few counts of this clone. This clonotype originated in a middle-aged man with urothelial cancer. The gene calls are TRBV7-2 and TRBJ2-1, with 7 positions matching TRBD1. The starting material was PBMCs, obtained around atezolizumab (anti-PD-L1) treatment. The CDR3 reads CASSAQGFGVNEQFF. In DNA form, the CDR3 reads TGTGCCAGCAGCGCACAGGGGTTCGGGGTCAATGAGCAGTTCTTC. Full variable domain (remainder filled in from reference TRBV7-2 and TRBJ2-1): GAGVSQSPSNKVTEKGKDVELRCDPISGHTALYWYRQSLGQGLEFLIYFQGNSAPDKSGLPSDRFSAERTGGSVSTLTIQRTQQEDSAVYLCASSAQGFGVNEQFFGPGTRLTVL.